This is a list of T cell receptor beta chains from one sample in a study of T cells in tuberculosis. Assay: immunoSEQ multiplex PCR; the TCRdb copy retains only in-frame clones and omits some. The sample lists around 45,000 clones, less than 95% occurring once. The sample comprised PBMCs. Every receptor here comes from a donor aged 10-35 years with latent tuberculosis or without tuberculosis infection. Some clones in this sample may be carry-over from other donors' samples. CDR3s include the opening cysteine and the closing phenylalanine or tryptophan. A D gene is named only where the DNA matches it firmly.

TRBJ2-1,TRBV4-3,16,-,TGCGCCAGCAGCCAAGAAAGGGGCAGCTCCTACAATGAGCAGTTCTTC,CASSQERGSSYNEQFF
TRBJ2-1,TRBV6-5,14,TRBD2,TGTGCCAGCAGAGCCCCGGGACTAATCAATGAGCAGTTCTTC,CASRAPGLINEQFF
TRBJ1-2,TRBV6-1,12,-,TGTGCCAGCACCCGGGCAGGGAATGGCTACACCTTC,CASTRAGNGYTF
TRBJ2-1,TRBV7-8,17,TRBD2,TGTGCCAGCAGCTTAGCGATGGCGGGAGTCTCGGGCAATGAGCAGTTCTTC,CASSLAMAGVSGNEQFF
TRBJ2-1,TRBV6-5,15,TRBD2,TGTGCCAGCAGTTACGGGGGGGTCACCTACAATGAGCAGTTCTTC,CASSYGGVTYNEQFF
TRBJ2-7,TRBV4-1,16,TRBD2,TGCGCCAGCAGTCATCAAAGCGGGACTAGTCTCTACGAGCAGTACTTC,CASSHQSGTSLYEQYF
TRBJ2-1,TRBV5-8,17,TRBD2,TGTGCCAGCAGCTCCATCCCCCTAGCGGGCTACGTGAATGAGCAGTTCTTC,CASSSIPLAGYVNEQFF
TRBJ1-2,TRBV19,12,-,TGTGCCATCTGGGGCAGGGATTATGGCTACACCTTC,CAIWGRDYGYTF
TRBJ2-7,TRBV5-6,14,TRBD1,TGTGCCAGCAGCTTGGACAGGGGGCTCTACGAGCAGTACTTC,CASSLDRGLYEQYF
TRBJ1-4,TRBV10-3,13,TRBD1,TGTGCCATCAGTGGGGACAGGACTGAAAAACTGTTTTTT,CAISGDRTEKLFF